This note documents a single TCR beta chain sequence. The entry originates in a study of blood T cell repertoires in COVID-19. Original processing methods: The assay estimated nucleated cells by amplifying reference gene primers. The assay was immunoSEQ multiplex PCR, and TCRdb's table has in-frame clones only and misses some. V and J calls and clone size come straight from that table; D and trimming were deduced from the DNA. The table lists approximately 360,000 clones, about four fifths of them singletons. Cohort allocation depended upon clinical history that participants reported. The TCR comes from a woman aged 45-65 years who had recovered from COVID-19. The sequencing sample was made of PBMCs or T cells enriched from blood (not recorded which).

The CDR3 bases are TGCGCCAGCAGCTTGGAAACAGGGTCTGAAGCTTTCTTT. Translation: CASSLETGSEAFF. The gene calls are TRBV5-1 and TRBJ1-1; maybe TRBD1 (6 bases). There are 13 residues in the CDR3. Germline CDR1 is SGHRS and CDR2 is YFSETQ. V was pared by 0 bases and J by 6 bases, with 9 bases between.